The rows below give T cell receptor beta chains drawn from one sample of a study of Ad26.COV2.S vaccination and SARS-CoV-2 variants. The method was immunoSEQ multiplex PCR; TCRdb's version includes in-frame clones alone and lacks a portion of them. The profile shows 300,000 to 400,000 clones, roughly 86% of them singletons. This specimen was peripheral blood, taken in a trial of Ad26.COV2.S vaccine versus placebo. The source is a person between 18 and 60 years old who received the Ad26.COV2.S COVID-19 vaccine or a placebo. The conserved cysteine and the conserved F or W are not part of the CDR3 here.

v_gene	CDR3aa
TRBV5-1	ASRSRDSADTQY
TRBV19	ASSTRTGGTEAF
TRBV9	ASSASSGRTDTQY
TRBV5-1	ASSLGPTQETQY
TRBV7-2	ASSLRDRGAYEQY
TRBV6-2/TRBV6-3	ASSYRGRLF
TRBV5-1	ASSLYGDFNYGYT
TRBV7-2	ASSLVGSPGNEQF
TRBV29-1	STLSTTRPPYEQY
TRBV9	ASSGTSGGAGEQY